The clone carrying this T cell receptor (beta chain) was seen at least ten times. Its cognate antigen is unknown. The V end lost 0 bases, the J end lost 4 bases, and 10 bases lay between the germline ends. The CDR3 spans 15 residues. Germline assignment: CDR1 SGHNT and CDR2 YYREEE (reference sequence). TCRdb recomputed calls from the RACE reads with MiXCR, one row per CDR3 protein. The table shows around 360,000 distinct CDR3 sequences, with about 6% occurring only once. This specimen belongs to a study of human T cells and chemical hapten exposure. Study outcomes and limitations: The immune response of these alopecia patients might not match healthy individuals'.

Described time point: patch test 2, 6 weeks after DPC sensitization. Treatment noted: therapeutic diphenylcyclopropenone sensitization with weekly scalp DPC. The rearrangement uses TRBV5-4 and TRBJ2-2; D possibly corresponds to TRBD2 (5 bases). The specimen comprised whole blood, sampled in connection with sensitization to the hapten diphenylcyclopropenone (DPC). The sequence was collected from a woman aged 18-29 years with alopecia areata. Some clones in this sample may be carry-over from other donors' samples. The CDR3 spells CASSLAGNPTGELFF. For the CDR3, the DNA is TGTGCCAGCAGCTTGGCGGGGAACCCCACCGGGGAGCTGTTTTTT.